This is a list of T cell receptor beta chains from one sample in a study of T cells after yellow fever vaccination. TCRdb reprocessed the 5' RACE reads with MiXCR, giving one entry per CDR3 protein. The sample contains around 550,000 distinct CDR3 sequences, roughly a fifth of which appear only once. This sample comprised PBMCs, obtained 15 days after the yellow fever booster vaccination. The receptors were gathered from a man aged 30 to 39 who received the YFV17D yellow fever vaccine. CDR3s include the opening cysteine and the closing phenylalanine or tryptophan.

14,TRBV14,TRBJ2-2,CASSHDLNTGELFF
17,TRBV5-1,TRBJ2-3,CASSLEVGLVVLTTQYF
19,TRBV6-5,TRBJ2-2,CASSYRDPPRQSNTGELFF
17,TRBV6-2/TRBV6-3,TRBJ1-1,CASSYGAAGRMNTEAFF
15,TRBV6-2/TRBV6-3,TRBJ2-3,CASSYYLASTDTQYF
14,TRBV4-3,TRBJ2-7,CASSQLAGVYEQYF
12,TRBV28,TRBJ2-5,CASSLTAETQYF
13,TRBV12-3/TRBV12-4,TRBJ2-5,CASRDGRKETQYF
11,TRBV2,TRBJ2-7,CASTDRAEQYF
18,TRBV4-1,TRBJ2-1,CASSQRGVAKGGRNEQFF
11,TRBV10-1,TRBJ2-7,CASSDVGEQYF
16,TRBV20-1,TRBJ2-1,CSASWGLAGFYNEQFF
14,TRBV10-3,TRBJ2-1,CAITGAGGYNEQFF
13,TRBV10-3,TRBJ2-5,CATSGLEKETQYF
14,TRBV25-1,TRBJ2-2,CASSELGPAGELFF
12,TRBV3-1,TRBJ2-7,CASSRGLVERYF
12,TRBV5-6,TRBJ1-1,CASSLVTAEAFF
15,TRBV5-1,TRBJ2-5,CASSSGQGRQETQYF
15,TRBV14,TRBJ2-7,CASSDTGSGSYEQYF
14,TRBV14,TRBJ2-7,CASSQGLKVNEQYF
13,TRBV7-9,TRBJ2-2,CASSGLVTGELFF
14,TRBV29-1,TRBJ2-2,CSVWDRGISGELFF
16,TRBV15,TRBJ2-5,CATSRDRGLGQETQYF
15,TRBV28,TRBJ2-7,CASSLLSGGAYEQYF
13,TRBV9,TRBJ2-2,CASSVQNTGELFF
15,TRBV10-3,TRBJ1-5,CAISGSGLSNQPQHF
13,TRBV18,TRBJ2-7,CASSRQAGGEQYF
14,TRBV5-5,TRBJ2-7,CASSLSQGNYEQYF
17,TRBV5-1,TRBJ2-7,CASSSSPGGGLPGEQYF
15,TRBV19,TRBJ2-6,CASSKPASGANVLTF
16,TRBV2,TRBJ2-1,CASSDPGTGYYNEQFF
14,TRBV7-9,TRBJ2-4,CASSLAGQGNIQYF
14,TRBV20-1,TRBJ2-7,CSAVGTGDSYEQYF
18,TRBV5-5,TRBJ2-6,CASSLAGTGPLGANVLTF
15,TRBV12-3/TRBV12-4,TRBJ2-1,CASRLTSGDYNEQFF
16,TRBV5-8,TRBJ2-6,CASSSRGISGANVLTF
14,TRBV9,TRBJ2-7,CASSAGGGGNEQYF
11,TRBV7-2,TRBJ2-7,CASSEGTLQYF
16,TRBV19,TRBJ2-5,CASSIVGVAGEETQYF
14,TRBV6-2/TRBV6-3,TRBJ2-7,CASSSALVVWEQYF
14,TRBV9,TRBJ2-4,CASSVGVAKNIQYF
12,TRBV12-3/TRBV12-4,TRBJ1-6,CASLTGNSPLHF
15,TRBV4-2,TRBJ2-3,CASSFVGGPTDTQYF
14,TRBV12-3/TRBV12-4,TRBJ1-4,CASSFGGANEKLFF
13,TRBV27,TRBJ2-5,CASRRDYQETQYF
15,TRBV4-3,TRBJ1-6,CASSQSGVGNSPLHF
15,TRBV7-6,TRBJ2-1,CASSVLGGGIDEQFF
13,TRBV29-1,TRBJ2-7,CSVGLARDYEQYF
17,TRBV7-9,TRBJ2-5,CASSPPPGTGDRETQYF
17,TRBV5-1,TRBJ2-2,CARSLPEPGDWTGELFF
15,TRBV7-9,TRBJ2-3,CASSLVGSAPDTQYF